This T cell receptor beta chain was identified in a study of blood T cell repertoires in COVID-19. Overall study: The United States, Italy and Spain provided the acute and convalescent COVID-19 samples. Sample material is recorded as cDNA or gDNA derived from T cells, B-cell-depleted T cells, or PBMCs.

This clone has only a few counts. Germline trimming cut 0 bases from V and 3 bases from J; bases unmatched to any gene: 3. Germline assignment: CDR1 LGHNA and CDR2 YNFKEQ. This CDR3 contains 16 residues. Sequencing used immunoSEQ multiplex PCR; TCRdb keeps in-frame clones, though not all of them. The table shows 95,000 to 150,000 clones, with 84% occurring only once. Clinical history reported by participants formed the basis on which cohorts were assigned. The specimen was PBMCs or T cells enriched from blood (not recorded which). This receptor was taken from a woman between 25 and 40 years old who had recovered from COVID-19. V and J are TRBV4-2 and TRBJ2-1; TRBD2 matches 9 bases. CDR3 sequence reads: CASSQDGSGSYNEQFF. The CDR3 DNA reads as TGTGCCAGCAGCCAAGATGGTAGCGGGAGCTACAATGAGCAGTTCTTC.